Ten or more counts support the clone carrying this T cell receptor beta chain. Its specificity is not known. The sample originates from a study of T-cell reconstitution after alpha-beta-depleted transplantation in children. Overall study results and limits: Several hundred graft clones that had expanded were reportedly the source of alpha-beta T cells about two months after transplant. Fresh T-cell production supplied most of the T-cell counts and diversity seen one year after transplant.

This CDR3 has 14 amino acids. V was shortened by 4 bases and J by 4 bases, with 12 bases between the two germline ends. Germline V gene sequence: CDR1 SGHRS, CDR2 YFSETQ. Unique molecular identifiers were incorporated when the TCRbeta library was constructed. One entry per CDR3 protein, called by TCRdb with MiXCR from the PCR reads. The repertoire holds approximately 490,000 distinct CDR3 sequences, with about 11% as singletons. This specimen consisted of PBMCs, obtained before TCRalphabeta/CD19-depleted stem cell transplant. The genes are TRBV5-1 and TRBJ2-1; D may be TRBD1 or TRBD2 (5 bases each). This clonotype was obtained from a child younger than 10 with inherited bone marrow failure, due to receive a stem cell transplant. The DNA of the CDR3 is TGCGCCAGCAGCCCTGGGACCGAATACAATGAGCAGTTCTTC. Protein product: CASSPGTEYNEQFF.